This TCR beta chain was captured by sequencing in a study of early T cells in non-severe SARS-CoV-2 infection. Study at large: Sequencing used unsorted whole-blood bulk RNA, so chains lack pairing.

This CDR3 region has 14 residues. Trimming took 7 bases from V and 4 from J, leaving 17 bases between them. Germline CDR1 is WSHSY and CDR2 is SAAADI. Via MiXCR, TCRdb re-called the 5' RACE reads, giving one row per CDR3 protein. The table includes tens of thousands of distinct CDR3 sequences, 13% detected once. Sequenced input: whole blood. This chain joins TRBV10-2 and TRBJ2-7, with D tentatively TRBD1 (5 bases). The source is an adult who was a healthcare worker with PCR-confirmed SARS-CoV-2 infection or an uninfected control (not recorded which). CDR3 DNA sequence: TGCGCCAGCACCTCTTGGGGCGCTTCTTACGAGCAGTACTTC. Its protein is CASTSWGASYEQYF.